This section outlines one T cell receptor (beta chain) sequence together with its context. Cohort allocation depended upon clinical history that participants reported. This sample is drawn from a study of blood T cell repertoires in COVID-19. Study-level information: Sources were T cells, B-cell-depleted T cells, or PBMCs; the material itself was cDNA or gDNA.

Per the original data handling: Reference gene primer amplification gave estimated nucleated cell counts. Libraries were prepared by immunoSEQ multiplex PCR; TCRdb keeps only in-frame clonotypes and omits some of them. V and J calls and clone size are as listed in that table; D and trimming were resolved from the DNA. Among fewer than 350,000 clones listed, around 86% were seen once. The CDR3 contains 13 residues. V lost 2 bases and J 1 base, leaving 5 bases between the germline ends. The germline V gene encodes CDR1 MNHEY and CDR2 SVGAGI. The V gene is TRBV6-5, the J gene TRBJ1-2, with D unclear. This clonotype originated in a man between 60 and 75 years old who had recovered from COVID-19. Sequencing was done on a sample of PBMCs or T cells enriched from blood (not recorded which). In DNA, the CDR3 is TGTGCCAGCAGTTACGCAGATAACTATGGCTACACCTTC. Translating it yields CASSYADNYGYTF.